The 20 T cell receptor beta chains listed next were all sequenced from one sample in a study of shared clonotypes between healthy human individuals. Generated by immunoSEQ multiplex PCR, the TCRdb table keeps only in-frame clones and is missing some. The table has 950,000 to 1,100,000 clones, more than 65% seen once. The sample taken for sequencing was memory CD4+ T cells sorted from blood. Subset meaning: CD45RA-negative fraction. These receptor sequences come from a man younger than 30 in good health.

Written as DNA, the CDR3 is TGTGCCAGCAGTTTATACGTTGGGACAGGGGTATTAACTGAAGCTTTCTTT. It specifies CASSLYVGTGVLTEAFF. The genes are TRBV27 and TRBJ1-1; the match to TRBD1 covers 10 bases. This CDR3 has 17 amino acids. The V and J ends lost 1 base and 5 bases, in that order; junction bases with no gene match: 10. The germline CDR1 and CDR2 sequences are MNHEY and SMNVEV (reference sequence).

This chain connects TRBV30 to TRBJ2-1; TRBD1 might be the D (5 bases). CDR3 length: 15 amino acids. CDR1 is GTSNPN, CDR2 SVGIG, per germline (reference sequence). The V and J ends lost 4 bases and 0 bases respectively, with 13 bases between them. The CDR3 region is CAWKRGPSSYNEQFF. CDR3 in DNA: TGTGCCTGGAAAAGGGGCCCAAGCTCCTACAATGAGCAGTTCTTC. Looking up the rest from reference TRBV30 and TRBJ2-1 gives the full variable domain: SQTIHQWPATLVQPVGSPLSLECTVEGTSNPNLYWYRQAAGRGLQLLFYSVGIGQISSEVPQNLSASRPQDRQFILSSKKLLLSDSGFYLCAWKRGPSSYNEQFFGPGTRLTVL.

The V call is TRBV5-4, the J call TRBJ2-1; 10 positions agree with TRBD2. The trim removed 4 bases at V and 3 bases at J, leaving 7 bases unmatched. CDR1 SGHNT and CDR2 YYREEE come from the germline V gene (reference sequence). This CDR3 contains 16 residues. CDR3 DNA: TGTGCCAGCAGCGCGGCGACTAGCGGGCACTACAATGAGCAGTTCTTC. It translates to CASSAATSGHYNEQFF.

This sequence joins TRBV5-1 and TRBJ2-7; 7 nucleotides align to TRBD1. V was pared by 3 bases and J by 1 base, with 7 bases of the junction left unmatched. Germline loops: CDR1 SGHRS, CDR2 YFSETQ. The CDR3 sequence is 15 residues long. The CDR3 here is CASSSRQGDSYEQYF. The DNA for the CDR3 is TGCGCCAGCAGCTCCCGACAGGGTGATTCCTACGAGCAGTACTTC. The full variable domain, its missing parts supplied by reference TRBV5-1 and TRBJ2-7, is KAGVTQTPRYLIKTRGQQVTLSCSPISGHRSVSWYQQTPGQGLQFLFEYFSETQRNKGNFPGRFSGRQFSNSRSEMNVSTLELGDSALYLCASSSRQGDSYEQYFGPGTRLTVT.

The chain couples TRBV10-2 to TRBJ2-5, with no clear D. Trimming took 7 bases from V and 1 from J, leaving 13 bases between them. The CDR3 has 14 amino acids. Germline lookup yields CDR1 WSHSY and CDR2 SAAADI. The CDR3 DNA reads TGCGCCAGCACCCGGCCAAGCGCCCAAGAGACCCAGTACTTC. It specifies CASTRPSAQETQYF.

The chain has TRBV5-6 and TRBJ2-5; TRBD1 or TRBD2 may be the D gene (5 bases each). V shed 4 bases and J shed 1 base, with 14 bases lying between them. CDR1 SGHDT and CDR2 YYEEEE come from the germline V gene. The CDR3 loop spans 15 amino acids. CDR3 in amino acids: CASSPNLGTQETQYF. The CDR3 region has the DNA TGTGCCAGCAGCCCCAATCTGGGGACCCAAGAGACCCAGTACTTC.

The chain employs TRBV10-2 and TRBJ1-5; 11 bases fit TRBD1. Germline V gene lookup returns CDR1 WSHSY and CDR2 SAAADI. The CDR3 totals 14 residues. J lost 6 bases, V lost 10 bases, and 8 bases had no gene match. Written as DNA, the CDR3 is TGCGCCACCTGGGTCGGGACAGGGGGTCAGCCCCAGCATTTT. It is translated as CATWVGTGGQPQHF.

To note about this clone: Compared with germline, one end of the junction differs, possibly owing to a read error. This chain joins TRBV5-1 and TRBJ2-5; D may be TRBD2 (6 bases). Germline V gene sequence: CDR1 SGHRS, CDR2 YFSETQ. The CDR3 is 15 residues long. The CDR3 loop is CASSASPGVQEAQYF. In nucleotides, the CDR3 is TGCGCCAGCAGCGCCTCCCCGGGGGTCCAAGAGGCCCAGTACTTC.

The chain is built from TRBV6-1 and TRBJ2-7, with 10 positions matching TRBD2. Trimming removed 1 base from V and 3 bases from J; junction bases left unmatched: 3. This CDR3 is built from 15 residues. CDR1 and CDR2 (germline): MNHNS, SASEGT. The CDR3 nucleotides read TGTGCCAGCAGTGAAGAAGCTAGCGGGAGCTACGAGCAGTACTTC. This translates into CASSEEASGSYEQYF.

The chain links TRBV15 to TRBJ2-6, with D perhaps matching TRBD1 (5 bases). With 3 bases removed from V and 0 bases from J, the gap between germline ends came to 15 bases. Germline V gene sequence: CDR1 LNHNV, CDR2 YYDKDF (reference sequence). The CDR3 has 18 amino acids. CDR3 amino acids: CATSRIWTSFSGANVLTF. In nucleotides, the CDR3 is TGTGCCACCAGCAGGATCTGGACATCGTTCTCTGGGGCCAACGTCCTGACTTTC.

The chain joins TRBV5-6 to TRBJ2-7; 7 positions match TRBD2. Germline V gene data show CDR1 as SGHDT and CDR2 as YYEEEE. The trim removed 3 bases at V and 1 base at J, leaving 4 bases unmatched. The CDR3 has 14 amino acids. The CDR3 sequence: CASSSAGGSYEQYF. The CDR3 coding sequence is TGTGCCAGCAGCTCCGCCGGGGGGTCCTACGAGCAGTACTTC.

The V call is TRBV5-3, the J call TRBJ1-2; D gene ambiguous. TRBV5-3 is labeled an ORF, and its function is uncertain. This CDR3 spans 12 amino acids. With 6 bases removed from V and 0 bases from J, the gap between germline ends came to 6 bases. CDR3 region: CARTLANYGYTF. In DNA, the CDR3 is TGTGCCAGAACCCTAGCTAACTATGGCTACACCTTC.

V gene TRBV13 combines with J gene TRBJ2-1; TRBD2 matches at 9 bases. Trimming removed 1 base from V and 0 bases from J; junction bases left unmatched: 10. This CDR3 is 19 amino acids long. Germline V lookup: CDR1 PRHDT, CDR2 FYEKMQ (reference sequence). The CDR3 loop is CASSLELIAGDTSYNEQFF. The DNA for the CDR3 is TGTGCCAGCAGCTTAGAACTAATAGCGGGGGATACCTCCTACAATGAGCAGTTCTTC. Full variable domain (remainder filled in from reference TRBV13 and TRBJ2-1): AAGVIQSPRHLIKEKRETATLKCYPIPRHDTVYWYQQGPGQDPQFLISFYEKMQSDKGSIPDRFSAQQFSDYHSELNMSSLELGDSALYFCASSLELIAGDTSYNEQFFGPGTRLTVL.

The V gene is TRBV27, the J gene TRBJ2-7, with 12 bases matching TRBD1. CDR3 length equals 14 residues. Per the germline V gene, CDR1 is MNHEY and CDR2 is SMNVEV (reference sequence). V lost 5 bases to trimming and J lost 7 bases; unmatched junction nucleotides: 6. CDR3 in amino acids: CASSRRDRGREQYF. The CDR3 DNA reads TGTGCCAGCAGTCGACGGGACAGGGGGCGGGAGCAGTACTTC.

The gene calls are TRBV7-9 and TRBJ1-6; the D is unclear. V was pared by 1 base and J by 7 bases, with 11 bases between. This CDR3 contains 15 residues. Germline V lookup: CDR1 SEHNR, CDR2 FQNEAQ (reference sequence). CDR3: CASSLDPGRNSPLHF. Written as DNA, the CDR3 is TGTGCCAGCAGCTTAGATCCGGGTCGAAATTCACCCCTCCACTTT. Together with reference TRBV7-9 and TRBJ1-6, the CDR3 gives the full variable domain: DTGVSQNPRHKITKRGQNVTFRCDPISEHNRLYWYRQTLGQGPEFLTYFQNEAQLEKSRLLSDRFSAERPKGSFSTLEIQRTEQGDSAMYLCASSLDPGRNSPLHFGNGTRLTVT.

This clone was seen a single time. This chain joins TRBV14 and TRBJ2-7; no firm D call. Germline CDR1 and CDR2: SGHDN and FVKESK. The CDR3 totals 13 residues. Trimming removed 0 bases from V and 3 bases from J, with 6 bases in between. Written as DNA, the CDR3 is TGTGCCAGCAGCCAAGATACCTTCTACGAGCAGTACTTC. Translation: CASSQDTFYEQYF.

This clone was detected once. This CDR3 reads CASGGQVPVEQYF. CDR3 coding DNA: TGTGCCAGCGGGGGACAGGTACCGGTCGAGCAGTACTTC. The J gene is TRBJ2-7, the V gene TRBV2, with 8 nucleotides matching TRBD1. The CDR3 is 13 residues long. Looked up from germline, CDR1 is SNHLY and CDR2 is FYNNEI. V dropped 8 bases and J dropped 6; count of bases not matched to a gene: 9.

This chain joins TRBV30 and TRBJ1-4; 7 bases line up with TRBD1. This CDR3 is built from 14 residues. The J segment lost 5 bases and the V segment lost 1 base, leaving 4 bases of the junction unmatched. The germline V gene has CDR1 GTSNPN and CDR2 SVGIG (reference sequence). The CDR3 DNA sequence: TGTGCCTGGAGTGAGGGGGCCGGGAATGAAAAACTGTTTTTT. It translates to CAWSEGAGNEKLFF.

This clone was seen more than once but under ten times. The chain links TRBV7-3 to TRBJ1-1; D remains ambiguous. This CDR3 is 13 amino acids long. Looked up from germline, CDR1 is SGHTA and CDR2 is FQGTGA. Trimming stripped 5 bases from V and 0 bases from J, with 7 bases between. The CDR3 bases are TGTGCCAGCAGCGTCAGCATGAACACTGAAGCTTTCTTT. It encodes CASSVSMNTEAFF.

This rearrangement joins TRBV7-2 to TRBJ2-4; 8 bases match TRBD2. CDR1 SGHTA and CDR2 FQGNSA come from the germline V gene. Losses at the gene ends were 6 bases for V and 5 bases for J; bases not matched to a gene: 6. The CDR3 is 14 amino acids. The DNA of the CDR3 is TGTGCCAGCAGTCCGGGACTAGTCCAAAACATTCAGTACTTC. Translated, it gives CASSPGLVQNIQYF.